The T cell receptor (beta chain) under discussion was sequenced for a study of tumor-infiltrating lymphocytes in primary liver carcinoma. Whole-study results and caveats: With p = 0.039, the top-250-clone fraction in tumors significantly exceeded that in blood.

This clonotype was recorded at least ten times. The antigen is not known. This CDR3 region has 17 residues. CDR1 is WSHSY, CDR2 SAAADI, per germline. Trimming cost V 4 bases and J 3 bases, with 20 bases left between them. Investigators took RNA and DNA out together from 20-30 mg of unsorted bulk tissue. Samples were taken from five separate regions of every tumor. TCR beta cDNA was reverse-transcribed from around 0.55 ug of total RNA. The reaction used a constant-region primer and ProtoScript II reverse transcriptase. Three nested multiplex PCR rounds, a slightly modified ARM-PCR, produced the libraries for TCR beta. TRBV1-TRBV30 forward and Cbeta reverse primers drove the first two roughly 10-cycle rounds. TCRdb re-called the multiplex PCR reads with MiXCR, one entry per CDR3 protein. This table holds about 100,000 distinct CDR3 sequences, approximately 68% found once.

Sequencing was done on a sample of liver tumor tissue from sampling region 5. Subset indicated: tumor region T5, tumor centre. V gene TRBV10-2 combines with J gene TRBJ2-3, with a weak D call TRBD1 (6 bases). The sequence was obtained from a woman aged 55-70 years with primary liver carcinoma and hepatitis B virus infection. The DNA of the CDR3 is TGCGCCAGCAGTGCCATACCACAGGGATCTGGGACAGATACGCAGTATTTT. Its protein product is CASSAIPQGSGTDTQYF.